Listed here are 27 T cell receptor beta chains from one sample, sequenced in a study of cytomegalovirus exposure and HLA in healthy donors. PCR employed 60 Vbeta and 13 Jbeta primers. Sequencing was performed with immunoSEQ multiplex PCR; in TCRdb, only in-frame clones are kept and a portion is missing. The table lists 150,000 to 200,000 clones, about four fifths of them singletons. Source material: PBMCs. The receptors originated from a woman younger than 30 in good health and CMV-seronegative.

The chain links TRBV4-2 to TRBJ2-7, with 11 bases that match TRBD1. The CDR3 has 14 amino acids. Germline-derived CDR1 and CDR2 are LGHNA and YNFKEQ. The V gene end was trimmed by 7 bases and the J gene end by 7 bases; junction bases not matched to a gene: 9. This chain's CDR3 is CASNWGQGEGEQYF. CDR3 coding DNA: TGTGCCAGCAACTGGGGACAGGGGGAAGGTGAGCAGTACTTC.

This sequence joins TRBV11-2 and TRBJ2-1; weak D call: TRBD2 (6 bases). The CDR3 is made up of 13 amino acids. V lost 1 base, J lost 8 bases, and 9 bases lay in between. Germline V lookup: CDR1 SGHAT, CDR2 FQNNGV. CDR3 in DNA: TGTGCCAGCAGCTTAGGGCGGGATTATGAGCAGTTCTTC. Protein sequence: CASSLGRDYEQFF.

The chain couples TRBV5-1 to TRBJ2-1; D remains unclear. Germline-derived CDR1 and CDR2 are SGHRS and YFSETQ. This CDR3 is 13 amino acids long. The V end lost 0 bases, the J end lost 3 bases, and 4 bases lay between the germline ends. CDR3 residues: CASSLDSYNEQFF. The CDR3 DNA is TGCGCCAGCAGCTTGGACAGCTACAATGAGCAGTTCTTC.

The gene calls are TRBV30 and TRBJ2-5; the match to TRBD2 covers 9 bases. The CDR3 totals 16 residues. The V gene end was trimmed by 3 bases and the J gene end by 0 bases; junction bases not matched to a gene: 8. The germline CDR1 and CDR2 sequences are GTSNPN and SVGIG (reference sequence). Written as DNA, the CDR3 is TGTGCCTGGAGGGATAAGGCGGGAGGGAACCAAGAGACCCAGTACTTC. Encoded protein: CAWRDKAGGNQETQYF.

This clone is a singleton in its sample. The chain uses TRBV7-9 and TRBJ1-4; D possibly corresponds to TRBD1 (5 bases). CDR1 and CDR2 (germline): SEHNR, FQNEAQ (reference sequence). The CDR3 is 15 amino acids. Trimming took 5 bases from V and 4 from J, leaving 14 bases between them. CDR3 residues: CASSPERGNNEKLFF. For the CDR3, the DNA is TGTGCCAGCAGCCCCGAGCGGGGGAATAATGAAAAACTGTTTTTT.

A remark on this clone: Distinct nucleotide sequences in the sample also encode this CDR3. The chain joins TRBV5-1 to TRBJ1-1, with 9 bases that match TRBD1. The junction had 3 bases not matched to a gene; V was cut back by 1 base and J by 5 bases. The CDR3 totals 14 residues. The V gene's germline CDR1 is SGHRS and CDR2 YFSETQ. The CDR3 sequence is CASSLTGGNTEAFF. The CDR3 DNA sequence: TGCGCCAGCAGCTTGACAGGGGGCAATACTGAAGCTTTCTTT.

V and J are TRBV5-6 and TRBJ2-2, with D possibly matching TRBD2 (5 bases). Trimming removed 3 bases from V and 3 bases from J, with 15 bases in between. Germline V gives CDR1 SGHDT, CDR2 YYEEEE. The CDR3 runs 16 residues. CDR3 DNA sequence: TGTGCCAGCAGCTGGGAGATGAACAGCTACACCGGGGAGCTGTTTTTT. Protein: CASSWEMNSYTGELFF. The full variable domain, completed using reference TRBV5-6 and TRBJ2-2, is DAGVTQSPTHLIKTRGQQVTLRCSPKSGHDTVSWYQQALGQGPQFIFQYYEEEERQRGNFPDRFSGHQFPNYSSELNVNALLLGDSALYLCASSWEMNSYTGELFFGEGSRLTVL.

This chain uses TRBV27 with TRBJ1-1; D unclear. The CDR3 extends over 14 amino acids. Between the trimmed V and J ends, which lost 2 bases and 9 bases, there was a span of 16 bases. Germline CDR1 MNHEY, CDR2 SMNVEV (reference sequence). CDR3 protein: CASSLGGREAKAFF. The CDR3 DNA sequence: TGTGCCAGCAGTTTAGGAGGGAGGGAAGCGAAAGCTTTCTTT.

Note on this clone: Likely a read error: the CDR3 ends without its conserved phenylalanine or tryptophan. V and J are TRBV27 and TRBJ1-1; D is perhaps TRBD1 (5 bases). The CDR3 covers 13 residues. The germline V and J ends were trimmed by 3 bases and 11 bases, with 16 bases remaining between them. In germline, CDR1 is MNHEY, CDR2 SMNVEV (reference sequence). CDR3 nucleotides: TGTGCCAGCAGTTTCAACAGGCAAACTTACGCTTTCTCT. Translation: CASSFNRQTYAFS.

The chain recombines TRBV6-4 with TRBJ2-7, with D uncertain. Germline V lookup: CDR1 MRHNA, CDR2 SNTAGT. Trimming removed 11 bases at V and 0 bases at J, with 23 bases between. This CDR3 is built from 16 residues. The CDR3 here is CAPKPRWRLSSYEQYF. The DNA of the CDR3 is TGTGCCCCCAAACCCCGGTGGCGGTTGAGCTCCTACGAGCAGTACTTC.

The chain is built from TRBV7-6 and TRBJ2-5, with TRBD2 identical over 10 bases. This CDR3 has 16 amino acids. V was pared by 1 base and J by 3 bases, with 5 bases of the junction left unmatched. Germline CDR1 and CDR2: SGHVS and FNYEAQ. The CDR3 sequence: CASSLGRAGGEETQYF. Here the CDR3 DNA reads TGTGCCAGCAGCTTAGGCAGAGCGGGAGGGGAAGAGACCCAGTACTTC.

In this sample, this clone turned up once. DNA for the CDR3: TGTGCCAGTAGCCCTTCGAGAACAGATACGCAGTATTTT. Protein sequence: CASSPSRTDTQYF. The chain employs TRBV19 and TRBJ2-3; unclear D gene. Germline CDR1 is LNHDA and CDR2 is SQIVND (reference sequence). The CDR3 is 13 residues long. Trimming took off 6 bases at V and 3 bases at J, with 10 bases between the two ends.

This clone turned up a few times. J is TRBJ1-2 and V is TRBV19; the D is unclear. V was cut by 1 base and J by 4 bases, with 16 bases left in between. The CDR3 extends over 16 amino acids. The germline V gene encodes CDR1 LNHDA and CDR2 SQIVND (reference sequence). CDR3 nucleotide sequence: TGTGCCAGTAGTATAGTTTGGGCCGGTCGGTCCTATGGCTACACCTTC. It specifies CASSIVWAGRSYGYTF.

Regarding this clone: One junction end disagrees with the germline gene, perhaps due to a read error. This chain uses TRBV7-9 with TRBJ2-7, with TRBD1 matching over 8 bases. CDR3 length equals 15 residues. CDR1 is SEHNR, CDR2 FQNEAQ, per germline (reference sequence). The CDR3 loop reads CSSSVQRQGNYEQYF. The CDR3 DNA reads as TGTTCCAGCAGCGTACAACGACAGGGGAACTACGAGCAGTACTTC.

The rearrangement links TRBV5-5 to TRBJ2-1; D is unclear. This CDR3 has 14 amino acids. Germline loops: CDR1 SGHKS, CDR2 YYEKEE (reference sequence). Trimming removed 4 bases from V and 4 bases from J, with 12 bases in between. CDR3 nucleotide sequence: TGTGCCAGCAGCCCGCTTTTTCAGTACAATGAGCAGTTCTTC. As protein: CASSPLFQYNEQFF.

This chain links TRBV11-2 with TRBJ2-7, with D possibly TRBD2 on 6 matching bases. The CDR3 is 16 amino acids. Germline-derived CDR1 and CDR2 are SGHAT and FQNNGV. Trimming left V 5 bases short and J 4 bases short, with 21 bases between. For the CDR3, the DNA is TGTGCCAGCAGCAATGTAAACGTCGGTAGCGGATACGAGCAGTACTTC. This codes for CASSNVNVGSGYEQYF.

The V and J genes are TRBV28 and TRBJ1-5, with TRBD1 identical over 8 bases. The CDR3 extends over 14 amino acids. Germline V gene lookup returns CDR1 MDHEN and CDR2 SYDVKM. J was trimmed by 9 bases and V by 7 bases; bases with no gene match: 11. The CDR3 sequence: CASNEDRVWRPQHF. CDR3 nucleotide sequence: TGTGCCAGCAATGAGGACAGGGTATGGAGGCCCCAGCATTTT.

This rearrangement joins TRBV10-1 to TRBJ2-7; 9 positions agree with TRBD1. The CDR3 spans 14 residues. Per the germline V gene, CDR1 is WNHNN and CDR2 is SYGVQD (reference sequence). The V and J ends lost 4 bases and 4 bases, in that order; junction bases with no gene match: 5. CDR3 loop: CASSAGTGWYEQYF. CDR3 bases: TGCGCCAGCAGTGCCGGGACAGGGTGGTACGAGCAGTACTTC.

With regard to this clone: Compared with germline, one end of the junction differs, possibly owing to a read error. Other DNA sequences in the same sample also yield this CDR3. The gene calls are TRBV4-3 and TRBJ2-1; 11 bases align to TRBD2. This CDR3 has 16 amino acids. Per germline, CDR1 LGHNA and CDR2 YSLEER. The DNA for the CDR3 is TGCGCCAGCAGCCGCCAACTAGCGGGAGCTTTCAATGAGCAATTCTTC. Encoded protein: CASSRQLAGAFNEQFF.

Regarding this clone: This same CDR3 is encoded by further DNA sequences in the sample. The V and J genes are TRBV6-5 and TRBJ2-7, with D perhaps matching TRBD2 (6 bases). This CDR3 region has 12 residues. Trimming pared 8 bases from V and 1 base from J, leaving 9 bases between. The germline V gene encodes CDR1 MNHEY and CDR2 SVGAGI. The CDR3: CASSGDSYEQYF. CDR3 in DNA: TGTGCCAGCTCGGGGGATTCCTACGAGCAGTACTTC.

This clone has a single count. The chain uses TRBV5-6 and TRBJ1-2, with 8 bases aligning to TRBD1. J lost 3 bases, V lost 4 bases, and 11 bases had no gene match. The CDR3 extends over 16 amino acids. Germline V lookup: CDR1 SGHDT, CDR2 YYEEEE. This CDR3 is CASSPGGGFRDYGYTF. CDR3 in DNA: TGTGCCAGCAGCCCAGGGGGCGGATTTAGGGACTATGGCTACACCTTC.

The gene calls are TRBV7-9 and TRBJ1-2; 12 bases align to TRBD1. Germline V gene data show CDR1 as SEHNR and CDR2 as FQNEAQ (reference sequence). Germline trimming cut 5 bases from V and 4 bases from J; bases unmatched to any gene: 5. The CDR3 length is 15 residues. The CDR3 DNA sequence: TGTGCCAGCAGCCCCGGGACAGGGGGCTTCTATGGCTACACCTTC. Amino acids: CASSPGTGGFYGYTF.

The rearrangement uses TRBV28 and TRBJ2-5; D gene uncertain. The V end was cut by 2 bases, the J end by 3 bases, with 13 bases between. Germline V gene sequence: CDR1 MDHEN, CDR2 SYDVKM. The CDR3 runs to 15 residues. CDR3 in amino acids: CASSLEAQRKETQYF. The CDR3 DNA sequence: TGTGCCAGCAGTTTAGAGGCTCAGAGAAAAGAGACCCAGTACTTC. The whole variable domain, filled in from reference TRBV28 and TRBJ2-5, reads DVKVTQSSRYLVKRTGEKVFLECVQDMDHENMFWYRQDPGLGLRLIYFSYDVKMKEKGDIPEGYSVSREKKERFSLILESASTNQTSMYLCASSLEAQRKETQYFGPGTRLLVL.

The V and J genes are TRBV13 and TRBJ1-3; no firm D call. Germline values: CDR1 PRHDT, CDR2 FYEKMQ (reference sequence). Trimming removed 6 bases from V and 9 bases from J, with 12 bases in between. This CDR3 contains 12 residues. The CDR3 protein is CASRLTGGTIYF. The CDR3 DNA is TGTGCCAGCAGGTTAACTGGAGGCACCATATATTTT.

The rearrangement uses TRBV5-8 and TRBJ2-3; possible D gene TRBD1, 6 bases. The germline CDR1 and CDR2 sequences are SGHTS and YDEGEE. V was clipped by 4 bases and J by 10 bases, with 16 bases between them. This CDR3 region has 13 residues. CDR3: CASSRRQEVAQYF. The CDR3 bases are TGTGCCAGCAGCCGGCGACAGGAGGTCGCGCAGTATTTT.

The chain combines TRBV30 with TRBJ1-3; tentative D call: TRBD1 (5 bases). V was pared by 8 bases and J by 0 bases, with 14 bases between. Germline V gives CDR1 GTSNPN, CDR2 SVGIG (reference sequence). The CDR3 runs to 14 residues. This CDR3 is CASRVPGSGNTIYF. The CDR3 coding sequence is TGTGCCAGCAGGGTTCCCGGCTCTGGAAACACCATATATTTT.

The chain is built from TRBV18 and TRBJ2-5; D might be TRBD2 (5 bases). Deletions cut 4 bases from V and 5 bases from J, with 23 bases between. The CDR3 extends over 17 amino acids. Per the germline V gene, CDR1 is KGHSH and CDR2 is LQKENI. CDR3 in amino acids: CASSQLPGGAVSETQYF. DNA of the CDR3: TGTGCCAGCTCACAACTGCCCGGAGGCGCCGTTTCCGAGACCCAGTACTTC.